The 23 T cell receptor beta chains below all came from one sample that was sequenced in a study of patients and donors after allogeneic stem cell transplantation. TCRdb reprocessed the RT-PCR reads with MiXCR, giving one entry per CDR3 protein. The repertoire holds 1,700 or so distinct CDR3 sequences, more than 3% seen once, with 9.5% to 15% in the top ten. What was sequenced was blood, either unsorted or a sorted T cell fraction (not recorded which). The origin of the receptors is a human donor who was either an allogeneic HSCT recipient or a stem cell or donor lymphocyte infusion donor (not recorded which). It is not recorded whose cells these are; they may come from a transplant donor.

This clonotype is medium-sized by share. The chain is built from TRBV13 and TRBJ2-1; D remains unclear. The CDR3 is 12 residues long. V dropped 0 bases and J dropped 10 bases, with 7 bases sitting between them. CDR1 PRHDT and CDR2 FYEKMQ come from the germline V gene (reference sequence). The CDR3 DNA follows: TGTGCCAGCAGCTTAGGACGGACCGAGCAGTTCTTC. The encoded protein is CASSLGRTEQFF.

The chain uses TRBV6-1 and TRBJ1-4, with 7 bases matching TRBD1. This CDR3 has 18 amino acids. Germline CDR1 is MNHNS and CDR2 is SASEGT. V dropped 2 bases and J dropped 2; count of bases not matched to a gene: 11. CDR3 loop: CASSEPRFSGGTNEKLFF. The CDR3 DNA reads TGTGCCAGCAGTGAACCCCGGTTCTCAGGGGGTACTAATGAAAAACTGTTTTTT.

This clonotype is categorized as large. V and J are TRBV29-1 and TRBJ1-4; D is unclear. Trimming cost V 6 bases and J 4 bases, with 6 bases left between them. Germline lookup yields CDR1 SQVTM and CDR2 ANQGSEA. CDR3 length equals 11 residues. The CDR3 DNA is TGCAGCGTCAGTGATAATGAAAAACTGTTTTTT. Amino acid sequence: CSVSDNEKLFF. Drawing the rest from reference TRBV29-1 and TRBJ1-4, the complete variable domain is SAVISQKPSRDICQRGTSLTIQCQVDSQVTMMFWYRQQPGQSLTLIATANQGSEATYESGFVIDKFPISRPNLTFSTLTVSNMSPEDSSIYLCSVSDNEKLFFGSGTQLSVL.

The gene calls are TRBV30 and TRBJ2-5, with 7 bases matching TRBD1. Trimming cost V 7 bases and J 1 base; bases outside gene matches: 9. Germline V lookup: CDR1 GTSNPN, CDR2 SVGIG (reference sequence). This CDR3 has 14 amino acids. Written as DNA, the CDR3 is TGTGCCTCGAATCTCCGGGACAGCCAAGAGACCCAGTACTTC. Translation: CASNLRDSQETQYF.

By share, this clonotype ranks as medium-sized (0.01 to 0.1%). The chain is built from TRBV9 and TRBJ2-3; D ambiguous. The V end lost 0 bases, the J end lost 4 bases, and 6 bases lay between the germline ends. The CDR3 is 13 amino acids. The germline gives CDR1 SGDLS, CDR2 YYNGEE. The CDR3 sequence is CASSVGAPDTQYF. The CDR3, as DNA: TGTGCCAGCAGCGTAGGGGCCCCAGATACGCAGTATTTT.

This clonotype ranks as medium-sized. The junction departs from the called germline gene at one end, perhaps through a read error. The chain couples TRBV7-7 to TRBJ2-2; 10 bases agree with TRBD2. The CDR3 is 16 amino acids. Germline values: CDR1 SSHAT, CDR2 FNYEAQ (reference sequence). The CDR3 sequence: CASSEGGLAATGELFF. Written as DNA, the CDR3 is TGTGCTAGCAGCGAGGGTGGACTAGCGGCCACCGGGGAGCTGTTTTTT.

By share of the sample, this clonotype is large. This chain connects TRBV7-6 to TRBJ2-2; no reliable D call. Between the trimmed V and J ends, which lost 5 bases and 2 bases, there was a span of 15 bases. The CDR3 totals 16 residues. Germline CDR1 and CDR2: SGHVS and FNYEAQ. CDR3 sequence (DNA): TGTGCCAGCAGCCCCGCGAGTGCGGTTAACACCGGGGAGCTGTTTTTT. Protein: CASSPASAVNTGELFF.

This chain links TRBV12-3 or TRBV12-4 with TRBJ2-4; D ambiguous. CDR3 size: 14 residues. The germline V and J ends were trimmed by 3 bases and 2 bases, with 8 bases remaining between them. The CDR3: CASSFRESKNIQYF. In DNA, the CDR3 is TGTGCCAGCAGTTTCCGCGAATCCAAAAACATTCAGTACTTC.

The sample holds a few counts of this clonotype. The chain employs TRBV7-2 and TRBJ2-7; maybe TRBD2 (6 bases). CDR1 is SGHTA, CDR2 FQGNSA, per germline. The CDR3 has 14 amino acids. Trimming pared 3 bases from V and 2 bases from J, leaving 11 bases between. The CDR3 DNA is TGTGCCAGCAGCTTGGCGGGAATTACCTACGAGCAGTACTTC. It yields the protein CASSLAGITYEQYF. The whole variable domain, remainder taken from reference TRBV7-2 and TRBJ2-7, is GAGVSQSPSNKVTEKGKDVELRCDPISGHTALYWYRQSLGQGLEFLIYFQGNSAPDKSGLPSDRFSAERTGGSVSTLTIQRTQQEDSAVYLCASSLAGITYEQYFGPGTRLTVT.

This clonotype was observed a handful of times. The chain couples TRBV6-2 or TRBV6-3 to TRBJ2-1; TRBD1 matches at 7 bases. V shed 2 bases and J 0 bases; nucleotides not matched to a gene: 4. The CDR3 runs to 16 residues. Per germline, CDR1 MNHEY and CDR2 SVGEGT. The DNA of the CDR3 is TGTGCCAGCAGTTACACAGGGGCGAGCTCCTACAATGAGCAGTTCTTC. It specifies CASSYTGASSYNEQFF.

This clonotype is deemed medium-sized (0.01 to 0.1%). The CDR3 region is CASSPDRGHIQYF. In DNA, the CDR3 is TGTGCCAGCTCACCCGACAGGGGGCACATTCAGTACTTC. The V gene is TRBV18, the J gene TRBJ2-4; TRBD1 matches 10 bases. The CDR3 runs to 13 residues. V trimming: 3 bases; J trimming: 8 bases; junction bases outside the gene matches: 1. Germline V gene sequence: CDR1 KGHSH, CDR2 LQKENI.

By share of the sample, this clonotype is medium-sized (0.01 to 0.1%). This rearrangement joins TRBV5-8 to TRBJ2-1, with D perhaps TRBD2 (5 bases). Per germline, CDR1 SGHTS and CDR2 YDEGEE. The CDR3 totals 12 residues. Trimming took 4 bases from V and 7 from J, leaving 9 bases between them. CDR3 DNA: TGTGCCAGCAGCGACGGCGGGAATGAGCAGTTCTTC. This translates into CASSDGGNEQFF. Together with reference TRBV5-8 and TRBJ2-1, the CDR3 gives the full variable domain: EAGVTQSPTHLIKTRGQQATLRCSPISGHTSVYWYQQALGLGLQFLLWYDEGEERNRGNFPPRFSGRQFPNYSSELNVNALELEDSALYLCASSDGGNEQFFGPGTRLTVL.

This clonotype is deemed medium-sized. The rearrangement links TRBV6-1 to TRBJ1-2, with no clear D. CDR3 size: 13 residues. Per germline, CDR1 MNHNS and CDR2 SASEGT. V was pared by 4 bases and J by 7 bases, with 13 bases between. The CDR3 coding sequence is TGTGCCAGCAGTGCGGGGTCCCCGAGTGGCTACACCTTC. Its protein product is CASSAGSPSGYTF.

V and J are TRBV30 and TRBJ2-5; possible D gene TRBD1, 5 bases. Germline values: CDR1 GTSNPN, CDR2 SVGIG (reference sequence). CDR3 length: 13 amino acids. V lost 2 bases and J lost 2, with 9 bases in between. The CDR3 nucleotides are TGTGCCTGGAGTCGACGACAGCAAGAGACCCAGTACTTC. This codes for CAWSRRQQETQYF.

This clonotype has more than one count but fewer than ten. The chain carries TRBV24-1 and TRBJ2-5; TRBD1 matches 7 bases. Germline V gives CDR1 KGHDR, CDR2 SFDVKD. With V trimmed by 3 bases and J by 3 bases, 15 bases remained unmatched. This CDR3 spans 18 amino acids. In DNA, the CDR3 is TGTGCCACCAGTGATCCGAAGACGCCGGGACAGAAAAAAGAGACCCAGTACTTC. This sequence encodes CATSDPKTPGQKKETQYF.

This clonotype was seen a few times. CDR3 sequence reads: CSARDGGRPRDTQYF. In DNA form, the CDR3 reads TGCAGTGCTAGAGATGGCGGGAGACCTAGAGATACGCAGTATTTT. The chain uses TRBV20-1 and TRBJ2-3, with 7 bases fitting TRBD2. The CDR3 loop spans 15 amino acids. V trimming: 0 bases; J trimming: 5 bases; junction bases outside the gene matches: 8. Germline loops: CDR1 DFQATT, CDR2 SNEGSKA (reference sequence).

This rearrangement joins TRBV4-1 to TRBJ1-2; D unclear. The germline V and J ends were trimmed by 1 base and 3 bases, with 9 bases remaining between them. This CDR3 contains 14 residues. The germline CDR1 and CDR2 sequences are MGHRA and YSYEKL. This CDR3 reads CASSQVAAYYGYTF. The CDR3 nucleotides read TGCGCCAGCAGCCAAGTAGCGGCTTACTATGGCTACACCTTC.

In this sample, this clonotype is large (0.1 to 1%). The chain links TRBV7-2 to TRBJ2-5; D not resolved. V was pared by 4 bases and J by 3 bases, with 15 bases between. Germline CDR1 and CDR2: SGHTA and FQGNSA. The CDR3 consists of 15 residues. The CDR3 here is CASSSRLALEETQYF. Written as DNA, the CDR3 is TGTGCCAGCAGCTCCCGGTTAGCTCTGGAAGAGACCCAGTACTTC.

Within the sample, this clonotype is medium-sized. The chain uses TRBV7-2 and TRBJ2-3, with TRBD1 as a possible D gene (5 bases). Germline-derived CDR1 and CDR2 are SGHTA and FQGNSA. Trimming left V 2 bases short and J 4 bases short, with 13 bases between. The length of the CDR3 is 15 residues. The CDR3 protein is CASSLMATESDTQYF. CDR3 coding DNA: TGTGCCAGCAGCTTAATGGCGACAGAGTCAGATACGCAGTATTTT. Looking up the rest from reference TRBV7-2 and TRBJ2-3 gives the full variable domain: GAGVSQSPSNKVTEKGKDVELRCDPISGHTALYWYRQSLGQGLEFLIYFQGNSAPDKSGLPSDRFSAERTGGSVSTLTIQRTQQEDSAVYLCASSLMATESDTQYFGPGTRLTVL.

By sample share, this clonotype is medium-sized. The chain combines TRBV20-1 with TRBJ2-5; D tentatively fits TRBD1 or TRBD2 (5 bases each). CDR1 and CDR2 from the germline V gene are DFQATT and SNEGSKA (reference sequence). V was shortened by 2 bases and J by 5 bases, with 6 bases between the two germline ends. This CDR3 has 11 residues. Written as DNA, the CDR3 is TGCAGTGCTAGATGGGGGGAGACCCAGTACTTC. This gives the protein CSARWGETQYF.

By share, this clonotype counts as medium-sized. The chain recombines TRBV5-6 with TRBJ2-7; D gene unclear. The germline gives CDR1 SGHDT, CDR2 YYEEEE. The CDR3 is 13 amino acids. Between the trimmed V and J ends, which lost 1 base and 3 bases, there was a span of 8 bases. The DNA of the CDR3 is TGTGCCAGCAGCTTGAAGATGAACTACGAGCAGTACTTC. Protein sequence: CASSLKMNYEQYF. Combining the CDR3 with reference TRBV5-6 and TRBJ2-7 gives the whole variable domain DAGVTQSPTHLIKTRGQQVTLRCSPKSGHDTVSWYQQALGQGPQFIFQYYEEEERQRGNFPDRFSGHQFPNYSSELNVNALLLGDSALYLCASSLKMNYEQYFGPGTRLTVT.

This clonotype rates as medium-sized. The chain has TRBV7-8 and TRBJ2-1; TRBD2 matches 8 bases. V was clipped by 7 bases and J by 7 bases; unmatched bases: 6. Germline-derived CDR1 and CDR2 are SGHVS and FQNEAQ. The CDR3 consists of 13 residues. This CDR3 reads CASTGTRKNEQFF. In nucleotides, the CDR3 is TGTGCCAGCACCGGGACTAGAAAAAATGAGCAGTTCTTC.

The chain couples TRBV10-2 to TRBJ2-5; TRBD1 might be the D (5 bases). Germline V CDR1 and CDR2: WSHSY, SAAADI. The CDR3 loop spans 16 amino acids. V was trimmed by 2 bases and J by 4 bases, leaving 17 bases between them. The CDR3 nucleotides read TGCGCCAGCAGTGAGGATAAAGGGGCAAGGGGAGAGACCCAGTACTTC. Residues: CASSEDKGARGETQYF.